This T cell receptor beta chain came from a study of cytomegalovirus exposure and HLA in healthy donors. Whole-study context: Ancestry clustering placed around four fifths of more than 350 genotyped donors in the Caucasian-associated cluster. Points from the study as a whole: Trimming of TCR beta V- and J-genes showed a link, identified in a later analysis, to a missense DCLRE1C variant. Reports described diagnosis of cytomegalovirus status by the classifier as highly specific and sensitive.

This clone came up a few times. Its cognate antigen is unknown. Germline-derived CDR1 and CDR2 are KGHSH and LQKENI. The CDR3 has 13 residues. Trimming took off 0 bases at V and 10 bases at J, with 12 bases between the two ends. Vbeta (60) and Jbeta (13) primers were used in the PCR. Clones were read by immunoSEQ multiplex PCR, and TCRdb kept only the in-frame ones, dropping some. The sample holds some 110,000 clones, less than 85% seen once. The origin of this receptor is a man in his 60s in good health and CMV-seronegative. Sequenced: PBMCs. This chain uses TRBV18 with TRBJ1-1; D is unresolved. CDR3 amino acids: CASSPPSGRAAFF. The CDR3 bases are TGTGCCAGCTCACCACCTAGCGGTAGAGCAGCTTTCTTT.